The 5 T cell receptor beta chains below come from one sample, sequenced in a study of blood T cell repertoires in COVID-19. Here immunoSEQ multiplex PCR was the method, and the copy in TCRdb shows in-frame clones only, minus some. The data contain some 300,000 clones, approximately 86% of them seen just once; the ten biggest clones take up about 4%. Material for sequencing was peripheral blood. These receptors were taken from a woman between 50 and 59 years old with active or convalescent COVID-19.

To note about this clone: Other DNA sequences in the same sample also yield this CDR3. The rearrangement joins TRBV5-1 to TRBJ2-3; possible D gene TRBD1, 5 bases. The CDR3 has 15 amino acids. CDR1 SGHRS and CDR2 YFSETQ come from the germline V gene. V lost 2 bases to trimming and J lost 2 bases, with 12 bases between them. CDR3 sequence (DNA): TGCGCCAGCAGCTTACAGGATAGGGACACAGATACGCAGTATTTT. It yields the protein CASSLQDRDTDTQYF.

The V gene is TRBV9, the J gene TRBJ2-3; possible D gene TRBD2, 6 bases. CDR1 is SGDLS, CDR2 YYNGEE, per germline. The V gene lost 3 bases and the J gene lost 6 bases, with 17 bases spanning the gap. This CDR3 comprises 15 residues. CDR3 in DNA: TGTGCCAGCAGCGCTACTATGGGGGGTTGGGATACGCAGTATTTT. Translation gives CASSATMGGWDTQYF.

Only a few counts were recorded for this clone. The rearrangement uses TRBV10-3 and TRBJ2-3; 9 bases are a match to TRBD1. From germline, CDR1 is ENHRY and CDR2 SYGVKD. Trimming took 9 bases from V and 0 from J; bases not matched to a gene: 4. This CDR3 spans 14 amino acids. The CDR3 region is CAMGQGASTDTQYF. CDR3 coding DNA: TGTGCCATGGGACAGGGCGCTAGCACAGATACGCAGTATTTT.

A single count supports this clone. V gene TRBV3-1 (or the pseudogene TRBV3-2) combines with J gene TRBJ2-1; 13 nucleotides agree with TRBD2. The CDR3 has 17 residues. V lost 1 base, J lost 5 bases, and 5 bases stayed unmatched. Germline CDR1 is LGHDT and CDR2 is YNNKEL (reference sequence). The CDR3 DNA reads TGTGCCAGCAGCCAAGTCTTAGGACTAGCGGGAGACAATGAGCAGTTCTTC. Translating gives CASSQVLGLAGDNEQFF.

The chain employs TRBV6-1 and TRBJ2-2; 7 positions match TRBD1. This CDR3 is built from 16 residues. Germline-derived CDR1 and CDR2 are MNHNS and SASEGT. Trimming at V came to 1 base and at J to 4 bases, leaving 6 bases not matched to a gene. CDR3 coding DNA: TGTGCCAGCAGTGAAGGAGAGGGGGCCGTCACCGGGGAGCTGTTTTTT. Amino acid sequence: CASSEGEGAVTGELFF.